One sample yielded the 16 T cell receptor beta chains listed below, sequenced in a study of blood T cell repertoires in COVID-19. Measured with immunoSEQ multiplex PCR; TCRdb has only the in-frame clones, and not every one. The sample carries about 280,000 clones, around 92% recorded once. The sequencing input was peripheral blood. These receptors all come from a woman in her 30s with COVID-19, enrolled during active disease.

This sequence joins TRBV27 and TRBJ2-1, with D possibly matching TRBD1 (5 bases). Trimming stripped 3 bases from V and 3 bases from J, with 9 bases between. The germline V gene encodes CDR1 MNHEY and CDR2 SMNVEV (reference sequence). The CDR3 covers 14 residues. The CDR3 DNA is TGTGCCAGCAGTTTCTCAGGGAACTACAATGAGCAGTTCTTC. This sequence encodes CASSFSGNYNEQFF.

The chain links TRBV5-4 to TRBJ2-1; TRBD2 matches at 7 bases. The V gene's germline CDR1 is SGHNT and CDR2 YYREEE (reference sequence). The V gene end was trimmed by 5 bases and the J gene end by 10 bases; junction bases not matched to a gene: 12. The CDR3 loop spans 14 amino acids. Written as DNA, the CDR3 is TGTGCCAGCAGTTATGACACCCCCGGGGGGGAGCAGTTCTTC. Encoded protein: CASSYDTPGGEQFF.

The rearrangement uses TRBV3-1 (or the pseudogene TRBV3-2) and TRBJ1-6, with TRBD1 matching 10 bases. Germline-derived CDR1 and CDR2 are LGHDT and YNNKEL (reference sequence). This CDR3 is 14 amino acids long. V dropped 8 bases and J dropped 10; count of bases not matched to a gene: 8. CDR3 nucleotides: TGTGCCAGCGGTGACAGGGGGCTAGGGTCACCCCTCCACTTT. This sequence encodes CASGDRGLGSPLHF.

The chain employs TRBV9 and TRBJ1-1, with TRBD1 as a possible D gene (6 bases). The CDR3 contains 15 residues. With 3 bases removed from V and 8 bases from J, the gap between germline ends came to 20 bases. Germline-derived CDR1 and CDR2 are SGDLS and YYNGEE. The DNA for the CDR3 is TGTGCCAGCAGCGCCCAGGACAGTTGGTCGGGAGAAGCTTTCTTT. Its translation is CASSAQDSWSGEAFF.

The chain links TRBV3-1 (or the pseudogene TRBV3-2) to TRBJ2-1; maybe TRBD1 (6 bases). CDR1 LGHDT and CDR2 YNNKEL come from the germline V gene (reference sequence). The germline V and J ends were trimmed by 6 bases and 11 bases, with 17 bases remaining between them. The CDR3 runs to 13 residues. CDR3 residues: CASSFYRDTKQFF. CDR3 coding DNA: TGTGCCAGCAGTTTCTACCGGGACACTAAGCAGTTCTTC.

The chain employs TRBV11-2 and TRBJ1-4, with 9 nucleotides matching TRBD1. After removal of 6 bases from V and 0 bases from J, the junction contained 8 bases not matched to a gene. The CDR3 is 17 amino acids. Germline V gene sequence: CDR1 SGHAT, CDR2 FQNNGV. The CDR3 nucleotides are TGTGCCAGCAGGGACAGGGGTCCCCTTGCAACTAATGAAAAACTGTTTTTT. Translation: CASRDRGPLATNEKLFF.

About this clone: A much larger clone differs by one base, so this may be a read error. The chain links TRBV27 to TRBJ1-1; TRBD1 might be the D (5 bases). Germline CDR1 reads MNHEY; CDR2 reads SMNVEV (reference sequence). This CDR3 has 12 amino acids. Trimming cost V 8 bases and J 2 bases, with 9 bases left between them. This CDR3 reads CASGRGNTEAFF. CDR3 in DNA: TGTGCCAGCGGAAGGGGAAACACTGAAGCTTTCTTT.

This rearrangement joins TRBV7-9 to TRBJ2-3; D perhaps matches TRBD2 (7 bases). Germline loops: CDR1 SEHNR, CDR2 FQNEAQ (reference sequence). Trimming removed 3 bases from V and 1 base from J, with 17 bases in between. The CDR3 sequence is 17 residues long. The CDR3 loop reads CASSFSVRGAGTDTQYF. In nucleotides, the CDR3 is TGTGCCAGCAGCTTTTCTGTTCGGGGGGCCGGCACAGATACGCAGTATTTT.

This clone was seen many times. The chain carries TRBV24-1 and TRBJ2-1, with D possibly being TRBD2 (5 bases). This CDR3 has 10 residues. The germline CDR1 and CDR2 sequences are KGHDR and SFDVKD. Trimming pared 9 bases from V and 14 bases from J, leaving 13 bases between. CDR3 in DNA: TGTGCCACCTGGAGGCCGAACAAGTTCTTC. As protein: CATWRPNKFF.

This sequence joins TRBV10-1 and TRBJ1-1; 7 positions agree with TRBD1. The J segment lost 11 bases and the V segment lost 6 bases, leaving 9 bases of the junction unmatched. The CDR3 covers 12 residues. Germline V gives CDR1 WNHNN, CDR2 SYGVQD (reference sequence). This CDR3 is CASSDDRDRAFF. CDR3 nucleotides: TGCGCCAGCAGCGACGACAGGGATCGGGCTTTCTTT.

In DNA, the CDR3 is TGCGCCAGCAGTGAGGGCGGGACAGGGGGCTACGAGCAGTACTTC. Translated: CASSEGGTGGYEQYF. The chain is built from TRBV10-1 and TRBJ2-7, with TRBD1 matching over 11 bases. With 2 bases clipped from V and 3 bases from J, the junction kept 3 bases outside the gene matches. The germline V gene encodes CDR1 WNHNN and CDR2 SYGVQD (reference sequence). The CDR3 has 15 amino acids.

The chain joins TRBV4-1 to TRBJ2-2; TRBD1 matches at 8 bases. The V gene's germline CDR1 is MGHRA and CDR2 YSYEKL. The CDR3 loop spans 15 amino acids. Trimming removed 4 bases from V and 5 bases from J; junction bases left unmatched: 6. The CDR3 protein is CASSRGQGSTGELFF. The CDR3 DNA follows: TGCGCCAGCAGCCGAGGACAGGGCTCGACCGGGGAGCTGTTTTTT.

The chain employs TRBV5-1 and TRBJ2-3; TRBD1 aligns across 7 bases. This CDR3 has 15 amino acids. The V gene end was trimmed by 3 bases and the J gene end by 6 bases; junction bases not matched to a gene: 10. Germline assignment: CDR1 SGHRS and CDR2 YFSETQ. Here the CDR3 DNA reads TGCGCCAGCAGCTCCCGAGGACAGGTACCCGATACGCAGTATTTT. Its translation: CASSSRGQVPDTQYF.

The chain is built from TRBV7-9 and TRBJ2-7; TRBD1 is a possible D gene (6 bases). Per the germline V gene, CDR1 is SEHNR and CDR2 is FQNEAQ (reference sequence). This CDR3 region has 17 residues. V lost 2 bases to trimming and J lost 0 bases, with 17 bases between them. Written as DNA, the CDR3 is TGTGCCAGCAGCTTAATGTCATCGAGGGACAACTCCTACGAGCAGTACTTC. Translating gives CASSLMSSRDNSYEQYF.

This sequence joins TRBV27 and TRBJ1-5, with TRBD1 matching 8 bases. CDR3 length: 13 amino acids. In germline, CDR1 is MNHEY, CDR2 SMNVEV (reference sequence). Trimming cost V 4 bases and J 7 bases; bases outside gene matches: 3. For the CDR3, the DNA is TGTGCCAGCAGTTGGACAGGGATCCAGCCCCAGCATTTT. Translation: CASSWTGIQPQHF.

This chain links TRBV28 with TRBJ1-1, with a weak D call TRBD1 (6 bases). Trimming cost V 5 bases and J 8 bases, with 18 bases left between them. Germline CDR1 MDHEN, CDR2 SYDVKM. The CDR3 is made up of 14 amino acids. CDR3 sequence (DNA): TGTGCCAGCAGTCTATACCGGGACAACCAAGAAGCTTTCTTT. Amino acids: CASSLYRDNQEAFF.